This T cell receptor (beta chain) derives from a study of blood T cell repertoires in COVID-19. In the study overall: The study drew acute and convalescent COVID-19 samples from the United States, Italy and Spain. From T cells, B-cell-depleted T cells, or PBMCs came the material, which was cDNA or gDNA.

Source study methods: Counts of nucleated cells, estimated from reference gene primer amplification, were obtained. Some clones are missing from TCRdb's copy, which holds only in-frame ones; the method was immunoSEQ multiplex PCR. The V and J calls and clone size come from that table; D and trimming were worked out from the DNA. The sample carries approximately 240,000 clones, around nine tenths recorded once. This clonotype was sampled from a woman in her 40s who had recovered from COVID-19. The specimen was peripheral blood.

CDR3 coding DNA: TGTGCCAGCAGCAAAAGGGGTCCTAGTGGCGGCTACACCTTC. Amino acids: CASSKRGPSGGYTF. This chain links TRBV21-1 with TRBJ1-2; TRBD1 is taken as the D call from the table, unchecked against the DNA. TRBV21-1 represents a pseudogene. CDR3 length: 14 amino acids.